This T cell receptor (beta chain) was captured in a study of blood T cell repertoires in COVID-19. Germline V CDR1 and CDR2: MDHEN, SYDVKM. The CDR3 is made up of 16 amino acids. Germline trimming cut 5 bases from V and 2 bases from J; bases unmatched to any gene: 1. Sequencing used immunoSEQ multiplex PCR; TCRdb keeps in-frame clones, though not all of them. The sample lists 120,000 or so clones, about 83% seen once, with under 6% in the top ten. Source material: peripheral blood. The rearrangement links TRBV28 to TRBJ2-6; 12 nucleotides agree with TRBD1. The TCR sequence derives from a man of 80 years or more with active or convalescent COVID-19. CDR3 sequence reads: CASSGTGGAGANVLTF. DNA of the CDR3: TGTGCCAGCAGTGGGACAGGGGGCGCTGGGGCCAACGTCCTGACTTTC.